This T cell receptor (beta chain) derives from a study of post-analysis software for immune sequencing data. Notes on the study in general: The study found TRBV5-6, TRBV5-1 and TRBV20-1 among several TRBV segments more frequent in patients than controls. F measure showed strong co-clustering of same-batch samples.

Remarks on this clonotype: Its antigen is not known.

This CDR3 has 13 residues. V lost 1 base, J lost 5 bases, and 9 bases lay in between. The germline gives CDR1 MGHRA, CDR2 YSYEKL. Unique molecular identifiers were carried by the TCR beta cDNA libraries. MiXCR, run by TCRdb on the PCR reads, gives a single entry per CDR3 protein. The sample shows 550,000 to 700,000 distinct CDR3 sequences, roughly 45% of them seen only once. The gene calls are TRBV4-1 and TRBJ2-7; D not certain. The origin of this receptor is a girl aged 5 to 17 with multiple sclerosis. The sample comprised blood. DNA for the CDR3: TGCGCCAGCAGCCAAGGCCCACCGGACGAGCAGTACTTC. Translation: CASSQGPPDEQYF.